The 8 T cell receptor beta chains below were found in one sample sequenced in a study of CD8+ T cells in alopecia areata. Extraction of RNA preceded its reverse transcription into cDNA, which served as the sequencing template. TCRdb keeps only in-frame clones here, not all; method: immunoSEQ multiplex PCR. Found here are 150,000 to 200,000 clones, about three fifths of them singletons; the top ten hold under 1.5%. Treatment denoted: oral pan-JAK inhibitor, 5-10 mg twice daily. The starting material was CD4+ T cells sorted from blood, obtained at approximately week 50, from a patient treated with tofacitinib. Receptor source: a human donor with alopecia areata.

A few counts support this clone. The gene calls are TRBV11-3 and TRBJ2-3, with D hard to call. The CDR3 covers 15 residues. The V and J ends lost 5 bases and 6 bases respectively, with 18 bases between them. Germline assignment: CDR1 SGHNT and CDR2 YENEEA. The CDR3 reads CASSPRSGLSDTQYF. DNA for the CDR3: TGTGCCAGCAGCCCGCGATCTGGGTTGTCGGATACGCAGTATTTT.

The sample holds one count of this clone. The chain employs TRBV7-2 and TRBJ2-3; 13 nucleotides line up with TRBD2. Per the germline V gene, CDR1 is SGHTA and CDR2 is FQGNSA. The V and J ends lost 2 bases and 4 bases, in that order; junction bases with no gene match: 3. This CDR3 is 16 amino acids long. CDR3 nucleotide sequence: TGTGCCAGCAGCTTAAGACTAGCGGGGGGATCAGATACGCAGTATTTT. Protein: CASSLRLAGGSDTQYF.

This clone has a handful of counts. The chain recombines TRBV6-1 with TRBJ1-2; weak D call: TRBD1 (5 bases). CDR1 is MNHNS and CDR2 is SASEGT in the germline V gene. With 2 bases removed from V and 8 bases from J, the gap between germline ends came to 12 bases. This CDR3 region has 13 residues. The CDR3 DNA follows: TGTGCCAGCAGTGAAAATTCGGGACGGGGCTACACCTTC. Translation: CASSENSGRGYTF.

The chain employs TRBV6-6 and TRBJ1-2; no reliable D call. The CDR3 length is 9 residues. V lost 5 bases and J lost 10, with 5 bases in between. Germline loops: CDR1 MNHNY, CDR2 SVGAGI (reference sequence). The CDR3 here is CASSGDYTF. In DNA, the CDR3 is TGTGCCAGCAGTGGGGACTACACCTTC.

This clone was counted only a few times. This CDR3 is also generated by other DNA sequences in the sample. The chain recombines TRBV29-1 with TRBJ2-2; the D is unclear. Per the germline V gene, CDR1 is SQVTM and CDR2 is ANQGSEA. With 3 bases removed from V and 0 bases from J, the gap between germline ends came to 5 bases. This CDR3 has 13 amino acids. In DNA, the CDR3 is TGCAGCGTTGATGGGGCGAACACCGGGGAGCTGTTTTTT. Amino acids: CSVDGANTGELFF.

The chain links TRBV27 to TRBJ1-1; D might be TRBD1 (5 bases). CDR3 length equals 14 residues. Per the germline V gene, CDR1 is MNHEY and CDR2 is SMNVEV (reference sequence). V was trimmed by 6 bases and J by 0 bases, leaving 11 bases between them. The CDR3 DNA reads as TGTGCCAGCAGATATCAGGGAATGAACACTGAAGCTTTCTTT. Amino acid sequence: CASRYQGMNTEAFF.

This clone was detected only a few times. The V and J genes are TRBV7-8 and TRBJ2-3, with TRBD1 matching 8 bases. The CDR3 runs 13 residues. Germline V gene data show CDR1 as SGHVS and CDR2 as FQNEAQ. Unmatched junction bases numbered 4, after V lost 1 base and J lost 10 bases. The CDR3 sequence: CASSLVLQGAQYF. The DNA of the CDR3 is TGTGCCAGCAGCTTAGTACTACAGGGGGCGCAGTATTTT. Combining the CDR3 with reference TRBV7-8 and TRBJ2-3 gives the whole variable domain GAGVSQSPRYKVAKRGQDVALRCDPISGHVSLFWYQQALGQGPEFLTYFQNEAQLDKSGLPSDRFFAERPEGSVSTLKIQRTQQEDSAVYLCASSLVLQGAQYFGPGTRLTVL.

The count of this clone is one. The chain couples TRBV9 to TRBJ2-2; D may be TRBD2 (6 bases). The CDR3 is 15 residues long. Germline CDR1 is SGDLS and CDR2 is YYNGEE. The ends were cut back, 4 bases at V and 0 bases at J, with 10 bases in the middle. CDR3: CASSHREPNTGELFF. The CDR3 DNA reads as TGTGCCAGCAGCCACCGGGAGCCGAACACCGGGGAGCTGTTTTTT. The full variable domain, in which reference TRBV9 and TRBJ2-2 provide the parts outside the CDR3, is DSGVTQTPKHLITATGQRVTLRCSPRSGDLSVYWYQQSLDQGLQFLIQYYNGEERAKGNILERFSAQQFPDLHSELNLSSLELGDSALYFCASSHREPNTGELFFGEGSRLTVL.